These 4 T cell receptor beta chains were all obtained from the same sample, sequenced in a study of cytomegalovirus exposure and HLA in healthy donors. Assay: immunoSEQ multiplex PCR; the TCRdb copy retains only in-frame clones and omits some. Counted here are some 350,000 clones, around 87% occurring once; the ten biggest clones make up approximately 1%. The specimen sequenced was PBMCs. These receptors all stem from a woman in her 30s in good health and CMV-seropositive.

The chain carries TRBV5-1 and TRBJ2-7, with a possible D match to TRBD2 (8 bases). The CDR3 loop spans 21 amino acids. Trimming left V 7 bases short and J 6 bases short, with 41 bases between. Germline loops: CDR1 SGHRS, CDR2 YFSETQ. The CDR3 loop is CASRSYSGGPSFAQGQVEQYF. The DNA of the CDR3 is TGCGCCAGCCGATCATATTCGGGAGGGCCCTCTTTCGCGCAAGGACAGGTCGAGCAGTACTTC.

The DNA of the CDR3 is TGTGCCAGCAGTCTCGAGATAGCGGGGGGGCTGGTGGATGAGCAGTTCTTC. Translation gives CASSLEIAGGLVDEQFF. The rearrangement links TRBV14 to TRBJ2-1; 11 nucleotides align to TRBD2. Germline-derived CDR1 and CDR2 are SGHDN and FVKESK. J was trimmed by 8 bases and V by 6 bases; bases with no gene match: 15. The CDR3 length is 17 residues.

The chain joins TRBV11-2 to TRBJ2-7; tentatively, D is TRBD1 (5 bases). The CDR3 extends over 14 amino acids. V shed 5 bases and J shed 4 bases, with 15 bases lying between them. The germline V gene encodes CDR1 SGHAT and CDR2 FQNNGV. The CDR3 nucleotides are TGTGCCAGCAGCCCTTCCCAGGGTTTATACGAGCAGTACTTC. Amino acids: CASSPSQGLYEQYF.

V is TRBV7-8 and J is TRBJ1-1; no reliable D call. Germline CDR1 reads SGHVS; CDR2 reads FQNEAQ. CDR3 length: 13 residues. V gave up 5 bases and J gave up 2 bases, with 9 bases separating them. CDR3 DNA sequence: TGTGCCAGCAGCGGACGGGGAAACACTGAAGCTTTCTTT. It translates to CASSGRGNTEAFF.